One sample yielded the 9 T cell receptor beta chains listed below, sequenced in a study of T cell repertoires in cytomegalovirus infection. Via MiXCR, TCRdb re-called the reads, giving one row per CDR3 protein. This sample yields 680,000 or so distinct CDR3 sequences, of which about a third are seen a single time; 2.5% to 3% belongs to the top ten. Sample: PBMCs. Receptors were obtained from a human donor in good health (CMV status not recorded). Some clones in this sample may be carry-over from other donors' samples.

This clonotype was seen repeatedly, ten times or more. The CDR3 nucleotides read TGTGCCAGCAGTGAAGCTAGGGGGGGGAGAGTGCTGAAGCGGCAGTACTTC. This translates into CASSEARGGRVLKRQYF. The V and J genes are TRBV6-1 and TRBJ2-7, with TRBD2 as a possible D gene (7 bases). CDR1 and CDR2 (germline): MNHNS, SASEGT. Trimming shortened V by 0 bases and J by 9 bases, and 24 bases separated the two germline ends. There are 17 residues in the CDR3.

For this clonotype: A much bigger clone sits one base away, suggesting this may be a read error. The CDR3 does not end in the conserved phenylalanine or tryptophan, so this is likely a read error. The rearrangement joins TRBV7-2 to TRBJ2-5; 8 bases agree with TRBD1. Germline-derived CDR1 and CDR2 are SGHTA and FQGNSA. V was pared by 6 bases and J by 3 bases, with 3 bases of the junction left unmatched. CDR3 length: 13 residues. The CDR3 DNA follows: TGTGCCAGCAGTGACAGGGGCAAAGAGACCCAGTACTTA. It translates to CASSDRGKETQYL.

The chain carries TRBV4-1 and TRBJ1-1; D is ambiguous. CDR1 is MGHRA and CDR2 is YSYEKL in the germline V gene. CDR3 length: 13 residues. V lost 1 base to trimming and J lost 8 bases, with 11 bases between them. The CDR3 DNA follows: TGCGCCAGCAGCCAAGGAAGGCCAGCCGAAGCTTTCTTT. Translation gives CASSQGRPAEAFF.

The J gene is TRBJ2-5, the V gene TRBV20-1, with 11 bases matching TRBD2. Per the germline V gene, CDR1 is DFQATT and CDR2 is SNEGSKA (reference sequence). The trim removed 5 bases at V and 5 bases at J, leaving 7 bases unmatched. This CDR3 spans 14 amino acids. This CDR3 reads CSADRLAGRETQYF. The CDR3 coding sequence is TGCAGTGCTGATCGACTAGCGGGGAGGGAGACCCAGTACTTC.

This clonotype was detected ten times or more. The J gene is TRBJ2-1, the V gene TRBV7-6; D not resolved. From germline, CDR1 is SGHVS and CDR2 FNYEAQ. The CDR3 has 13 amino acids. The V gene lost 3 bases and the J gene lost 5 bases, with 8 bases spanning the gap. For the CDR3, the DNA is TGTGCCAGCAGCTTTTTTGGAGACAATGAGCAGTTCTTC. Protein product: CASSFFGDNEQFF. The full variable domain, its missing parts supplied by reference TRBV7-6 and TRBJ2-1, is GAGVSQSPRYKVTKRGQDVALRCDPISGHVSLYWYRQALGQGPEFLTYFNYEAQQDKSGLPNDRFSAERPEGSISTLTIQRTEQRDSAMYRCASSFFGDNEQFFGPGTRLTVL.

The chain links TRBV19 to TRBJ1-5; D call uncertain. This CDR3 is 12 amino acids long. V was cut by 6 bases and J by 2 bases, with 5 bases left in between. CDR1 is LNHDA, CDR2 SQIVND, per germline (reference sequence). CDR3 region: CASRPGNQPQHF. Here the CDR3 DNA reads TGTGCCAGTAGGCCGGGCAATCAGCCCCAGCATTTT.

In nucleotides, the CDR3 is TGTGCCAGCAGCTCCTTAAAGTCTAATAGCAATCAGCCCCAGCATTTT. It translates to CASSSLKSNSNQPQHF. The gene calls are TRBV7-4 and TRBJ1-5; the D is unclear. CDR3 length equals 16 residues. Trimming shortened V by 4 bases and J by 0 bases, and 13 bases separated the two germline ends. The germline CDR1 and CDR2 sequences are SGHVT and SQSDAQ. The full variable domain, rest sourced from reference TRBV7-4 and TRBJ1-5, is GAGVSQSPRYKVAKRGRDVALRCDSISGHVTLYWYRQTLGQGSEVLTYSQSDAQRDKSGRPSGRFSAERPERSVSTLKIQRTEQGDSAVYLCASSSLKSNSNQPQHFGDGTRLSIL.

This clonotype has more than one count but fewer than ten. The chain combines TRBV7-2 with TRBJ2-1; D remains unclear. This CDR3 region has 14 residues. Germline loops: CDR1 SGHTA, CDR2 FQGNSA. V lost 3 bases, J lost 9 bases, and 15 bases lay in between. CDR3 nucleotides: TGTGCCAGCAGCTTCTCCCCCACAGATAGTGAGCAGTTCTTC. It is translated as CASSFSPTDSEQFF.

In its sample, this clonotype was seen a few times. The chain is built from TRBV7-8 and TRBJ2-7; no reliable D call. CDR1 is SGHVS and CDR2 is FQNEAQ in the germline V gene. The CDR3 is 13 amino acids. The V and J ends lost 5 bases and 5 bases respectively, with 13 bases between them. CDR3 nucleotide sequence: TGTGCCAGCAGCGCCTCAGGATCCGACGAGCAGTACTTC. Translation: CASSASGSDEQYF.